These 32 T cell receptor beta chains came from one sample sequenced in a study of beta chain features in type 1 diabetes. Every isolated RNA sample was fully reverse transcribed, so sequencing captured expressed TCRB transcripts. TCRdb's table, derived via immunoSEQ multiplex PCR, lists solely in-frame clones and lacks some. The sample consists of roughly 250,000 clones, about 63% of them appearing once. Input material: naive CD4+ T cells from blood. The receptors stem from a young man in good health.

This rearrangement joins TRBV7-9 to TRBJ1-2; unclear D gene. The germline V and J ends were trimmed by 5 bases and 5 bases, with 18 bases remaining between them. The CDR3 consists of 15 residues. Per germline, CDR1 SEHNR and CDR2 FQNEAQ (reference sequence). The CDR3 bases are TGTGCCAGCAGCCCGATAATGGGAGGACGGTATGGCTACACCTTC. This translates into CASSPIMGGRYGYTF.

This chain uses TRBV7-9 with TRBJ2-7; no clear D. The CDR3 is made up of 10 amino acids. V lost 6 bases and J lost 9, with 9 bases in between. The germline gives CDR1 SEHNR, CDR2 FQNEAQ (reference sequence). The CDR3 region is CASSFIPQYF. The CDR3 region has the DNA TGTGCCAGCAGTTTTATTCCGCAGTACTTC. The full variable domain, with the rest looked up from reference TRBV7-9 and TRBJ2-7, is DTGVSQNPRHKITKRGQNVTFRCDPISEHNRLYWYRQTLGQGPEFLTYFQNEAQLEKSRLLSDRFSAERPKGSFSTLEIQRTEQGDSAMYLCASSFIPQYFGPGTRLTVT.

In this sample, this clone turned up a few times. The chain is built from TRBV9 and TRBJ2-1; tentative D call: TRBD2 (6 bases). Germline assignment: CDR1 SGDLS and CDR2 YYNGEE. Trimming removed 3 bases at V and 7 bases at J, with 17 bases between. The length of the CDR3 is 15 residues. The CDR3 region has the DNA TGTGCCAGCAGCGAACGGGAGACCGGACAAAATGAGCAGTTCTTC. The encoded protein is CASSERETGQNEQFF.

The chain links TRBV4-1 to TRBJ2-2; the D call may be TRBD1 or TRBD2 (5 bases each). This CDR3 is 14 amino acids long. Trimming took off 2 bases at V and 10 bases at J, with 14 bases between the two ends. Per germline, CDR1 MGHRA and CDR2 YSYEKL. CDR3 loop: CASSQPLGVPELFF. DNA for the CDR3: TGCGCCAGCAGCCAACCTTTGGGGGTTCCGGAGCTGTTTTTT.

The table lists this clone with a few counts. The chain links TRBV30 to TRBJ2-7; D might be TRBD1 (5 bases). Trimming left V 3 bases short and J 3 bases short, with 9 bases between. The CDR3 runs to 12 residues. Germline CDR1 GTSNPN, CDR2 SVGIG (reference sequence). The CDR3 DNA reads as TGTGCCTGGAGCGGACATAACTACGAGCAGTACTTC. Protein product: CAWSGHNYEQYF. The whole variable domain, filled in from reference TRBV30 and TRBJ2-7, reads SQTIHQWPATLVQPVGSPLSLECTVEGTSNPNLYWYRQAAGRGLQLLFYSVGIGQISSEVPQNLSASRPQDRQFILSSKKLLLSDSGFYLCAWSGHNYEQYFGPGTRLTVT.

This chain joins TRBV5-4 and TRBJ2-1; D is ambiguous. The germline V gene encodes CDR1 SGHNT and CDR2 YYREEE (reference sequence). Trimming cost V 0 bases and J 0 bases, with 10 bases left between them. The CDR3 loop spans 16 amino acids. The DNA of the CDR3 is TGTGCCAGCAGCTTGGAGATGATGGGCTCCTACAATGAGCAGTTCTTC. Translated, it gives CASSLEMMGSYNEQFF.

In its sample, this clone was seen a few times. This chain uses TRBV15 with TRBJ2-3; D possibly uses TRBD1 or TRBD2 (5 bases each). V was pared by 8 bases and J by 1 base, with 7 bases between. The germline gives CDR1 LNHNV, CDR2 YYDKDF (reference sequence). The CDR3 has 12 residues. CDR3 bases: TGTGCCACCGGGACGGGCACAGATACGCAGTATTTT. Translated, it gives CATGTGTDTQYF.

This clone was counted a few times. The chain couples TRBV25-1 to TRBJ2-7; no clear D. Germline loops: CDR1 MGHDK, CDR2 SYGVNS. The CDR3 length is 11 residues. Between the trimmed V and J ends, which lost 3 bases and 3 bases, there was a span of 3 bases. The CDR3 protein is CASSDVYEQYF. CDR3 bases: TGTGCCAGCAGTGACGTCTACGAGCAGTACTTC.

The chain uses TRBV2 and TRBJ2-7; 7 nucleotides line up with TRBD2. Germline assignment: CDR1 SNHLY and CDR2 FYNNEI. The CDR3 has 12 amino acids. Trimming cost V 6 bases and J 3 bases; bases outside gene matches: 2. The CDR3 nucleotides read TGTGCCAGCAGGCGGGGGAACTACGAGCAGTACTTC. Translation: CASRRGNYEQYF.

The chain joins TRBV29-1 to TRBJ1-1; 9 positions match TRBD1. The V and J ends lost 3 bases and 0 bases, in that order; junction bases with no gene match: 11. This CDR3 region has 17 residues. Germline V gene sequence: CDR1 SQVTM, CDR2 ANQGSEA. The CDR3 loop reads CSVEPGQGDRMNTEAFF. DNA of the CDR3: TGCAGCGTTGAGCCGGGACAGGGCGACCGTATGAACACTGAAGCTTTCTTT.

Note on this clone: Other DNA sequences in this specimen translate into the identical CDR3. DNA for the CDR3: TGTGCCACCAGCAGAGATTTGACAGATACGCAGTATTTT. Its translation is CATSRDLTDTQYF. The V and J genes are TRBV15 and TRBJ2-3, with D uncertain. Trimming shortened V by 0 bases and J by 3 bases, and 4 bases separated the two germline ends. Germline V gene lookup returns CDR1 LNHNV and CDR2 YYDKDF (reference sequence). This CDR3 contains 13 residues.

This clone was detected a few times. CDR3 loop: CSGLRDPAINEQFF. Written as DNA, the CDR3 is TGCAGCGGCCTTCGGGACCCTGCCATCAATGAGCAGTTCTTC. The chain carries TRBV29-1 and TRBJ2-1; D might be TRBD1 or TRBD2, each matching 5 bases. The CDR3 runs to 14 residues. Per the germline V gene, CDR1 is SQVTM and CDR2 is ANQGSEA. The V end lost 7 bases, the J end lost 6 bases, and 19 bases lay between the germline ends.

This chain connects TRBV20-1 to TRBJ2-1; D not resolved. In germline, CDR1 is DFQATT, CDR2 SNEGSKA (reference sequence). Trimming cost V 5 bases and J 8 bases, with 10 bases left between them. The CDR3 spans 11 residues. CDR3 protein: CSASNPHEQFF. The CDR3 DNA sequence: TGCAGTGCTTCTAATCCTCATGAGCAGTTCTTC.

The J gene is TRBJ2-3, the V gene TRBV29-1, with 7 bases identical to TRBD2. The CDR3 totals 16 residues. After removal of 3 bases from V and 0 bases from J, the junction contained 9 bases not matched to a gene. Germline V CDR1 and CDR2: SQVTM, ANQGSEA. The CDR3 spells CSVDRASGRSTDTQYF. For the CDR3, the DNA is TGCAGCGTTGATAGGGCTAGCGGTCGGAGCACAGATACGCAGTATTTT.

This rearrangement joins TRBV18 to TRBJ1-6; D call uncertain. CDR1 and CDR2 from the germline V gene are KGHSH and LQKENI. There are 14 residues in the CDR3. V was shortened by 3 bases and J by 2 bases, with 5 bases between the two germline ends. The CDR3 nucleotides read TGTGCCAGCTCACCCAGGACCTATAATTCACCCCTCCACTTT. It codes for CASSPRTYNSPLHF.

The chain employs TRBV15 and TRBJ2-1, with no clear D. V was trimmed by 0 bases and J by 16 bases, leaving 13 bases between them. The CDR3 consists of 12 residues. The V gene's germline CDR1 is LNHNV and CDR2 YYDKDF (reference sequence). As DNA, the CDR3 is TGTGCCACCAGCAGAGACGGTCTGCCAATTTTCTTC. It yields the protein CATSRDGLPIFF.

The chain joins TRBV14 to TRBJ2-7; 10 bases map to TRBD1. J was trimmed by 4 bases and V by 4 bases; bases with no gene match: 7. CDR1 and CDR2 from the germline V gene are SGHDN and FVKESK. The CDR3 is made up of 15 amino acids. The CDR3 nucleotides are TGTGCCAGCAGCCCGAGGACAGGGGGAGGTTACGAGCAGTACTTC. Protein: CASSPRTGGGYEQYF.

The rearrangement links TRBV9 to TRBJ2-5; a possible D gene is TRBD2 (5 bases). Germline V gene sequence: CDR1 SGDLS, CDR2 YYNGEE. V dropped 0 bases and J dropped 2 bases, with 11 bases sitting between them. This CDR3 is built from 15 residues. This CDR3 reads CASSVVDSPQETQYF. CDR3 DNA: TGTGCCAGCAGCGTAGTGGACTCCCCACAAGAGACCCAGTACTTC.

The V and J genes are TRBV23-1 and TRBJ2-3; 9 bases fit TRBD2. TRBV23-1 is labeled an ORF, and its function is uncertain. The CDR3 has 16 residues. J was trimmed by 0 bases and V by 2 bases; bases with no gene match: 3. Here the CDR3 DNA reads TGCGCCAGCAGTCAACAACTAGCGGGTAGCACAGATACGCAGTATTTT. Translating gives CASSQQLAGSTDTQYF.

The chain links TRBV28 to TRBJ2-6; D might be TRBD1 (6 bases). CDR1 and CDR2 from the germline V gene are MDHEN and SYDVKM. The CDR3 runs to 15 residues. The V gene lost 5 bases and the J gene lost 3 bases, with 11 bases spanning the gap. The CDR3 DNA reads as TGTGCCAGCAGTCTACAGGGTAATGGGGCCAACGTCCTGACTTTC. Encoded protein: CASSLQGNGANVLTF. The variable domain in full, with the rest retrieved from reference TRBV28 and TRBJ2-6, is DVKVTQSSRYLVKRTGEKVFLECVQDMDHENMFWYRQDPGLGLRLIYFSYDVKMKEKGDIPEGYSVSREKKERFSLILESASTNQTSMYLCASSLQGNGANVLTFGAGSRLTVL.

The chain has TRBV30 and TRBJ1-1, with TRBD1 as a possible D gene (5 bases). The CDR3 has 13 residues. V was pared by 3 bases and J by 2 bases, with 10 bases between. Germline CDR1 GTSNPN, CDR2 SVGIG (reference sequence). The CDR3 bases are TGTGCCTGGAGATACAGGACTAACACTGAAGCTTTCTTT. This sequence encodes CAWRYRTNTEAFF.

The chain employs TRBV30 and TRBJ2-7; TRBD1 might be the D (5 bases). Germline V lookup: CDR1 GTSNPN, CDR2 SVGIG (reference sequence). The CDR3 covers 14 residues. Deletions cut 0 bases from V and 3 bases from J, with 12 bases between. CDR3 protein: CAWSVRKGLYEQYF. The DNA of the CDR3 is TGTGCCTGGAGTGTACGAAAGGGGCTCTACGAGCAGTACTTC. Based on the CDR3 plus reference TRBV30 and TRBJ2-7, the full variable domain is SQTIHQWPATLVQPVGSPLSLECTVEGTSNPNLYWYRQAAGRGLQLLFYSVGIGQISSEVPQNLSASRPQDRQFILSSKKLLLSDSGFYLCAWSVRKGLYEQYFGPGTRLTVT.

The chain combines TRBV7-2 with TRBJ2-5, with 7 bases that match TRBD2. The CDR3 loop spans 15 amino acids. The V and J ends lost 3 bases and 7 bases, in that order; junction bases with no gene match: 11. The germline V gene has CDR1 SGHTA and CDR2 FQGNSA. The CDR3 loop is CASSFKASGDRTQYF. Written as DNA, the CDR3 is TGTGCCAGCAGCTTTAAGGCTAGCGGCGATCGGACCCAGTACTTC.

The V gene is TRBV30, the J gene TRBJ2-7, with TRBD2 matching 10 bases. The CDR3 is 15 amino acids. Germline CDR1 is GTSNPN and CDR2 is SVGIG (reference sequence). J lost 6 bases, V lost 2 bases, and 10 bases had no gene match. The CDR3 DNA is TGTGCCTGGAGTCGGCTAGCGGGAGTAGCATCCGAGCAGTACTTC. Amino acid sequence: CAWSRLAGVASEQYF.

The chain has TRBV7-2 and TRBJ2-3, with TRBD2 as a possible D gene (6 bases). Germline assignment: CDR1 SGHTA and CDR2 FQGNSA. Trimming cost V 6 bases and J 4 bases, with 8 bases left between them. There are 12 residues in the CDR3. The CDR3 nucleotides read TGTGCCAGCAGGGGGGGATCAGATACGCAGTATTTT. Translation: CASRGGSDTQYF. Combining the CDR3 with reference TRBV7-2 and TRBJ2-3 gives the whole variable domain GAGVSQSPSNKVTEKGKDVELRCDPISGHTALYWYRQSLGQGLEFLIYFQGNSAPDKSGLPSDRFSAERTGGSVSTLTIQRTQQEDSAVYLCASRGGSDTQYFGPGTRLTVL.

This clone was seen only a few times. The chain links TRBV30 to TRBJ1-6; the D is unclear. The V and J ends lost 2 bases and 6 bases respectively, with 11 bases between them. CDR3 length: 14 amino acids. Germline V gives CDR1 GTSNPN, CDR2 SVGIG (reference sequence). The CDR3 DNA sequence: TGTGCCTGGAGTACGGGAGCGATTAATTCACCCCTCCACTTT. Its translation: CAWSTGAINSPLHF.

This clone was observed once. The genes are TRBV29-1 and TRBJ2-5; no definite D call. Trimming cost V 6 bases and J 2 bases, with 13 bases left between them. This CDR3 is 13 amino acids long. Germline assignment: CDR1 SQVTM and CDR2 ANQGSEA. CDR3 nucleotide sequence: TGCAGCGTGGGGAAGAGGTTGCAAGAGACCCAGTACTTC. It specifies CSVGKRLQETQYF.

The genes are TRBV18 and TRBJ2-7; 8 bases match TRBD2. Trimming took 4 bases from V and 5 from J; bases not matched to a gene: 10. Germline V gene data show CDR1 as KGHSH and CDR2 as LQKENI. The CDR3 is made up of 15 amino acids. The CDR3 nucleotides are TGTGCCAGCTCACTCGACGCGGGAGGTGTGAACGAGCAGTACTTC. Its protein product is CASSLDAGGVNEQYF.

This clone was seen once. This chain links TRBV4-1 with TRBJ2-1; a weak D match, TRBD2 (6 bases). Trimming removed 1 base from V and 7 bases from J, with 11 bases in between. The CDR3 has 14 residues. Germline loops: CDR1 MGHRA, CDR2 YSYEKL. The CDR3 is CASSQVGGRNEQFF. The DNA of the CDR3 is TGCGCCAGCAGCCAAGTTGGGGGGAGGAATGAGCAGTTCTTC.

The chain uses TRBV9 and TRBJ2-6, with a tentative D call TRBD2 (6 bases). V shed 4 bases and J shed 4 bases, with 15 bases lying between them. This CDR3 has 16 amino acids. The germline gives CDR1 SGDLS, CDR2 YYNGEE. The CDR3 bases are TGTGCCAGCAGCCCCGGTGGAGGGTCCGGGGCCAACGTCCTGACTTTC. As protein: CASSPGGGSGANVLTF.

This chain joins TRBV4-2 and TRBJ2-3; D is ambiguous. V shed 1 base and J shed 5 bases, with 7 bases lying between them. CDR1 is LGHNA, CDR2 YNFKEQ, per germline. The CDR3 has 13 amino acids. As DNA, the CDR3 is TGTGCCAGCAGCCAAGGCACTGTAGATACGCAGTATTTT. Protein product: CASSQGTVDTQYF.

V and J are TRBV2 and TRBJ2-1; 11 positions match TRBD1. Trimming at V came to 7 bases and at J to 9 bases, leaving 8 bases not matched to a gene. CDR1 and CDR2 (germline): SNHLY, FYNNEI. The CDR3 totals 14 residues. The CDR3 region has the DNA TGTGCCAGCAAAGGACAGGGGGCGACTTTTGAGCAGTTCTTC. Its protein product is CASKGQGATFEQFF. The full variable domain, in which reference TRBV2 and TRBJ2-1 provide the parts outside the CDR3, is EPEVTQTPSHQVTQMGQEVILRCVPISNHLYFYWYRQILGQKVEFLVSFYNNEISEKSEIFDDQFSVERPDGSNFTLKIRSTKLEDSAMYFCASKGQGATFEQFFGPGTRLTVL.